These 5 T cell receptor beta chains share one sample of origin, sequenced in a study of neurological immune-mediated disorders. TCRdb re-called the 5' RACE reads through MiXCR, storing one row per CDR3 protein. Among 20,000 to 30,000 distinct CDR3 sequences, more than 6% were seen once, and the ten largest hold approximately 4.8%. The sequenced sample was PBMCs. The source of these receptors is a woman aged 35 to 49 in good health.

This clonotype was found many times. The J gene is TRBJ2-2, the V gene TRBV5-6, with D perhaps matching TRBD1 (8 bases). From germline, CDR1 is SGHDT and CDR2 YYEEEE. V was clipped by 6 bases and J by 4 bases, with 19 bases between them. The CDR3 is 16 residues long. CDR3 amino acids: CASNERTGRATGELFF. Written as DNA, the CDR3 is TGTGCCAGCAACGAAAGGACAGGGAGGGCCACCGGGGAGCTGTTTTTT.

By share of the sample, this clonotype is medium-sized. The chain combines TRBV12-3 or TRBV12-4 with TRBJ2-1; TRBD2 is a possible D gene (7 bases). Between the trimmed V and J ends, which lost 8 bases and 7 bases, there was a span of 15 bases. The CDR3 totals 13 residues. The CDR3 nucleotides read TGTGCCAGCTCCCTAGGGGGAGGGAATGAGCAGTTCTTC. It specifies CASSLGGGNEQFF.

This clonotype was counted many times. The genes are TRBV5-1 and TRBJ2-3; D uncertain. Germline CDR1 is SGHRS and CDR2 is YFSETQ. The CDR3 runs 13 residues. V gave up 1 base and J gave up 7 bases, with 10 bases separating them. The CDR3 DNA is TGCGCCAGCAGCTTGAATGAAGCTAATACGCAGTATTTT. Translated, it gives CASSLNEANTQYF.

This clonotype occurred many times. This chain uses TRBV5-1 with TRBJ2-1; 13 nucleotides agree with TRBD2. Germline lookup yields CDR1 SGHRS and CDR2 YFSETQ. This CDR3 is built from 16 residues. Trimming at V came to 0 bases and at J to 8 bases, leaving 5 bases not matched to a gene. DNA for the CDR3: TGCGCCAGCAGCTTGGAAGGGACTAGCGGGATCGATGAGCAGTTCTTC. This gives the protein CASSLEGTSGIDEQFF.

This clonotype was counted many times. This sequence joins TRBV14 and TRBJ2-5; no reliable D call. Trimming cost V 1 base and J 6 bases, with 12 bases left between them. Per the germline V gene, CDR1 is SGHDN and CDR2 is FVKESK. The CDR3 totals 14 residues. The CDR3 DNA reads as TGTGCCAGCAGCCAAGGATGGCAGCCACAGACCCAGTACTTC. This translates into CASSQGWQPQTQYF.